These 13 T cell receptor beta chains share one sample of origin, sequenced in a study of cytomegalovirus exposure and HLA in healthy donors. Amplification used 60 Vbeta primers and 13 Jbeta primers. The method was immunoSEQ multiplex PCR; TCRdb's version includes in-frame clones alone and lacks a portion of them. Here the sample spans 95,000 to 100,000 clones, more than 75% being singletons. The sample comprised PBMCs. The source is a woman aged 60-75 years in good health and CMV-seronegative.

This rearrangement joins TRBV5-1 to TRBJ1-1; TRBD1 aligns across 8 bases. Trimming cost V 4 bases and J 1 base; bases outside gene matches: 12. Germline lookup yields CDR1 SGHRS and CDR2 YFSETQ. CDR3 length: 17 amino acids. This CDR3 reads CASSNIRTGHRNTEAFF. The DNA of the CDR3 is TGCGCCAGCAGCAATATACGGACAGGGCATAGGAACACTGAAGCTTTCTTT. Using reference TRBV5-1 and TRBJ1-1 for the parts outside the CDR3, the full variable domain is KAGVTQTPRYLIKTRGQQVTLSCSPISGHRSVSWYQQTPGQGLQFLFEYFSETQRNKGNFPGRFSGRQFSNSRSEMNVSTLELGDSALYLCASSNIRTGHRNTEAFFGQGTRLTVV.

This chain links TRBV5-4 with TRBJ1-1; D is perhaps TRBD1 (5 bases). Trimming stripped 2 bases from V and 6 bases from J, with 14 bases between. Germline CDR1 is SGHNT and CDR2 is YYREEE (reference sequence). The CDR3 totals 14 residues. For the CDR3, the DNA is TGTGCCAGCAGCTTAAAGGGGCCTAACCCTGAAGCTTTCTTT. It yields the protein CASSLKGPNPEAFF.

This chain uses TRBV18 with TRBJ1-5, with 11 bases that match TRBD1. V lost 6 bases and J lost 4; bases outside the gene matches: 5. The germline V gene has CDR1 KGHSH and CDR2 LQKENI. The CDR3 runs 15 residues. CDR3 protein: CASSLGQGANQPQHF. The CDR3 DNA reads TGTGCCAGCTCTCTTGGACAGGGGGCTAATCAGCCCCAGCATTTT.

V and J are TRBV7-9 and TRBJ2-1, with D tentatively TRBD2 (5 bases). The CDR3 has 15 amino acids. From germline, CDR1 is SEHNR and CDR2 FQNEAQ (reference sequence). The ends were cut back, 5 bases at V and 6 bases at J, with 17 bases in the middle. The DNA of the CDR3 is TGTGCCAGCAGCCACCTGACTTGGGAGATCAATGAGCAGTTCTTC. As protein: CASSHLTWEINEQFF.

The V and J genes are TRBV27 and TRBJ2-1; 10 nucleotides match TRBD1. This CDR3 contains 15 residues. Per germline, CDR1 MNHEY and CDR2 SMNVEV (reference sequence). The ends lost 6 bases at V and 4 bases at J; junction bases unmatched: 6. The CDR3 loop reads CASSHDRGLYNEQFF. For the CDR3, the DNA is TGTGCCAGCAGCCACGACAGGGGGCTTTACAATGAGCAGTTCTTC.

The chain uses TRBV6-5 and TRBJ2-2; 8 bases agree with TRBD1. CDR1 is MNHEY and CDR2 is SVGAGI in the germline V gene. The CDR3 spans 14 residues. Germline trimming cut 5 bases from V and 8 bases from J; bases unmatched to any gene: 7. The CDR3 bases are TGTGCCAGCAGTACCCGACAGGGGATAGGGGAGCTGTTTTTT. The encoded protein is CASSTRQGIGELFF.

This clone was seen once. The chain combines TRBV19 with TRBJ1-5; D unclear. The germline V gene encodes CDR1 LNHDA and CDR2 SQIVND (reference sequence). The ends were cut back, 2 bases at V and 4 bases at J, with 6 bases in the middle. CDR3 length equals 13 residues. The CDR3 DNA follows: TGTGCCAGTAGTATAACCGGGAATCAGCCCCAGCATTTT. It is translated as CASSITGNQPQHF.

This rearrangement joins TRBV6-5 to TRBJ2-1; 11 bases map to TRBD2. V lost 2 bases, J lost 3 bases, and 0 bases stayed unmatched. This CDR3 region has 15 residues. Germline V CDR1 and CDR2: MNHEY, SVGAGI. CDR3 DNA sequence: TGTGCCAGCAGTTACGGGACTAGCGGCTACAATGAGCAGTTCTTC. It encodes CASSYGTSGYNEQFF.

The J gene is TRBJ2-3, the V gene TRBV28; 9 bases are a match to TRBD2. Germline V gene sequence: CDR1 MDHEN, CDR2 SYDVKM. J was trimmed by 9 bases and V by 4 bases; bases with no gene match: 14. The CDR3 sequence is 16 residues long. The CDR3 nucleotides read TGTGCCAGCAGTTCCCTCGGACTAGCGTCTCAGAGGACGCAGTATTTT. This translates into CASSSLGLASQRTQYF. Complete variable domain (other parts from reference TRBV28 and TRBJ2-3): DVKVTQSSRYLVKRTGEKVFLECVQDMDHENMFWYRQDPGLGLRLIYFSYDVKMKEKGDIPEGYSVSREKKERFSLILESASTNQTSMYLCASSSLGLASQRTQYFGPGTRLTVL.

The V call is TRBV19, the J call TRBJ1-2; D remains ambiguous. There are 15 residues in the CDR3. Germline V gene lookup returns CDR1 LNHDA and CDR2 SQIVND (reference sequence). Trimming took 7 bases from V and 0 from J, leaving 15 bases between them. The CDR3 loop is CASTPGRDSNYGYTF. Written as DNA, the CDR3 is TGTGCCAGTACCCCGGGGAGGGATTCTAACTATGGCTACACCTTC.

This sequence joins TRBV25-1 and TRBJ2-2; TRBD1 matches 8 bases. The germline V gene has CDR1 MGHDK and CDR2 SYGVNS. The CDR3 has 15 amino acids. V shed 5 bases and J 4 bases; nucleotides not matched to a gene: 6. The CDR3 DNA sequence: TGTGCCAGCAGTCTAGGACAGGGATTCACCGGGGAGCTGTTTTTT. Residues: CASSLGQGFTGELFF.

This clone showed up just a few times. This sequence joins TRBV7-9 and TRBJ1-2; TRBD1 aligns across 7 bases. With V trimmed by 3 bases and J by 3 bases, 4 bases remained unmatched. The CDR3 consists of 14 residues. CDR1 is SEHNR and CDR2 is FQNEAQ in the germline V gene (reference sequence). The CDR3 nucleotides are TGTGCCAGCAGCTTGCTCGACAGGGACTATGGCTACACCTTC. Protein sequence: CASSLLDRDYGYTF.

The chain is built from TRBV13 and TRBJ2-3, with D maybe TRBD1 (6 bases). From germline, CDR1 is PRHDT and CDR2 FYEKMQ (reference sequence). The V and J ends lost 4 bases and 0 bases respectively, with 11 bases between them. This CDR3 comprises 15 residues. This chain's CDR3 is CASSSKQGSTDTQYF. CDR3 in DNA: TGTGCCAGCAGCTCTAAACAGGGAAGCACAGATACGCAGTATTTT.